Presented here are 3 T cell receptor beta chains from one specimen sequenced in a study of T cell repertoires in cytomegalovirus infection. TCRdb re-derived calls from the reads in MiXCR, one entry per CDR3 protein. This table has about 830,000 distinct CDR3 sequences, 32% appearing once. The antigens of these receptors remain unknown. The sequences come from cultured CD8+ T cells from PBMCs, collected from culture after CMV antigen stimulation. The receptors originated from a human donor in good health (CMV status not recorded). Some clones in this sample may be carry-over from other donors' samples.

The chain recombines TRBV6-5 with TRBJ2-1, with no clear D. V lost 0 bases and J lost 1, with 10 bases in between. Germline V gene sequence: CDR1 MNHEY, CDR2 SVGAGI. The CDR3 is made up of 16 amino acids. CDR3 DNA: TGTGCCAGCAGTTACTCGGGGTACGATTCCTACAATGAGCAGTTCTTC. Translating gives CASSYSGYDSYNEQFF.

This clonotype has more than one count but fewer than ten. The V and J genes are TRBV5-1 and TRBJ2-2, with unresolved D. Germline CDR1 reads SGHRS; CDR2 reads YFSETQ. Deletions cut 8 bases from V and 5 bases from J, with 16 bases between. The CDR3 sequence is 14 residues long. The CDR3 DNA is TGCGCCAGTATGGACGGGCTGGGGACCGGGGAGCTGTTTTTT. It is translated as CASMDGLGTGELFF.

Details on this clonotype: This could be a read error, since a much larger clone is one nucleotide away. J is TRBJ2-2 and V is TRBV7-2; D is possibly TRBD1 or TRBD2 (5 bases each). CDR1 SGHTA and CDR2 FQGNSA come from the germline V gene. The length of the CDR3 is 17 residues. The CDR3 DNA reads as TGTGCCAACAGCTTTCCTCTAACGGGGCCTAACACCGGGGAGCTGTTTTTT. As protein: CANSFPLTGPNTGELFF.